These 27 T cell receptor beta chains originate from one sample sequenced in a study of human T cells and chemical hapten exposure. Indicated time point: patch test 2, 6 weeks after DPC sensitization. Specified treatment: therapeutic diphenylcyclopropenone sensitization with weekly scalp DPC. Each CDR3 protein is one row after TCRdb ran MiXCR on the RACE reads. This table holds about 140,000 distinct CDR3 sequences, 12% found once. Source: whole blood, taken in connection with sensitization to the hapten diphenylcyclopropenone (DPC). These receptors were collected from a woman aged 50 to 65 with alopecia areata. Some clones in this sample may be carry-over from other donors' samples.

V usage is TRBV2 and J usage is TRBJ1-5, with D tentatively TRBD1 (6 bases). The CDR3 spans 15 residues. CDR1 and CDR2 from the germline V gene are SNHLY and FYNNEI. Trimming removed 3 bases at V and 3 bases at J, with 12 bases between. The CDR3 DNA follows: TGTGCCAGCAGTGACGTAGGGACACCCAATCAGCCCCAGCATTTT. This translates into CASSDVGTPNQPQHF. Full variable domain (rest looked up from reference TRBV2 and TRBJ1-5): EPEVTQTPSHQVTQMGQEVILRCVPISNHLYFYWYRQILGQKVEFLVSFYNNEISEKSEIFDDQFSVERPDGSNFTLKIRSTKLEDSAMYFCASSDVGTPNQPQHFGDGTRLSIL.

This sequence joins TRBV6-5 and TRBJ2-7; 7 bases are a match to TRBD1. Trimming took 2 bases from V and 0 from J; bases not matched to a gene: 7. CDR3 length: 16 amino acids. Germline CDR1 MNHEY, CDR2 SVGAGI. CDR3 loop: CASSYVSGGSSYEQYF. The DNA for the CDR3 is TGTGCCAGCAGTTACGTGTCAGGGGGTAGCTCCTACGAGCAGTACTTC.

The rearrangement joins TRBV30 to TRBJ2-7, with 12 positions matching TRBD2. The CDR3 extends over 13 amino acids. The junction had 4 bases not matched to a gene; V was cut back by 6 bases and J by 4 bases. Germline-derived CDR1 and CDR2 are GTSNPN and SVGIG (reference sequence). CDR3 nucleotides: TGTGCCTGCTTGACTAGCGGGAGATACGAGCAGTACTTC. Translated, it gives CACLTSGRYEQYF.

There are a few counts of this clonotype. The chain employs TRBV20-1 and TRBJ1-1; tentatively, D is TRBD1 (6 bases). Germline values: CDR1 DFQATT, CDR2 SNEGSKA (reference sequence). The length of the CDR3 is 14 residues. V dropped 1 base and J dropped 1 base, with 10 bases sitting between them. The CDR3 DNA is TGCAGTGCTAGAGCGCAGGGGACGAACACTGAAGCTTTCTTT. It yields the protein CSARAQGTNTEAFF.

This clonotype was seen many times. CDR3 in amino acids: CASSFNRVDNEQFF. CDR3 coding DNA: TGTGCCAGCAGTTTTAACAGGGTGGACAATGAGCAGTTCTTC. V and J are TRBV27 and TRBJ2-1, with a tentative D call TRBD1 (6 bases). Germline V gives CDR1 MNHEY, CDR2 SMNVEV (reference sequence). The germline V and J ends were trimmed by 3 bases and 5 bases, with 11 bases remaining between them. This CDR3 has 14 residues.

The rearrangement links TRBV6-2 or TRBV6-3 to TRBJ2-3; D might be TRBD2 (6 bases). V gave up 5 bases and J gave up 2 bases, with 20 bases separating them. This CDR3 comprises 17 residues. Germline lookup yields CDR1 MNHEY and CDR2 SVGEGT. The CDR3 here is CASSEPVAVPFTDTQYF. CDR3 in DNA: TGTGCCAGCAGTGAACCAGTAGCGGTTCCTTTCACAGATACGCAGTATTTT.

This clonotype was seen at least ten times. The genes are TRBV11-2 and TRBJ2-2; TRBD2 matches at 15 bases. The germline V gene has CDR1 SGHAT and CDR2 FQNNGV. The CDR3 contains 16 residues. Trimming took 4 bases from V and 6 from J; bases not matched to a gene: 3. The CDR3 region is CASSSGLAGGAGELFF. DNA of the CDR3: TGTGCCAGCAGCTCGGGACTAGCGGGAGGTGCCGGGGAGCTGTTTTTT.

This clonotype was observed many times. The junction departs from germline at one end; a sequencing error may be responsible. V gene TRBV5-1 combines with J gene TRBJ2-3; 9 nucleotides match TRBD2. The CDR3 covers 15 residues. The germline gives CDR1 SGHRS, CDR2 YFSETQ. CDR3 protein: CASSLAGGGTDTQYF. The CDR3 DNA sequence: TGTGCCAGCAGTTTGGCGGGAGGGGGCACAGATACGCAGTATTTT.

This clonotype appeared many times. The chain uses TRBV7-8 and TRBJ2-5; unclear D gene. From germline, CDR1 is SGHVS and CDR2 FQNEAQ. The CDR3 loop spans 15 amino acids. V lost 6 bases to trimming and J lost 0 bases, with 14 bases between them. CDR3 bases: TGTGCCAGCAGGAGAGAAGGAGCGTACCAAGAGACCCAGTACTTC. Protein: CASRREGAYQETQYF.

This clonotype was observed a few times. The chain uses TRBV27 and TRBJ1-1; 10 bases agree with TRBD1. V lost 6 bases, J lost 5 bases, and 6 bases stayed unmatched. This CDR3 is 14 amino acids long. CDR1 is MNHEY, CDR2 SMNVEV, per germline (reference sequence). The CDR3 region is CASRGQGWGTEAFF. The DNA of the CDR3 is TGTGCCAGCAGGGGACAGGGGTGGGGTACTGAAGCTTTCTTT.

The chain recombines TRBV9 with TRBJ2-3; 8 positions match TRBD1. V lost 2 bases and J lost 8; bases outside the gene matches: 10. CDR1 and CDR2 (germline): SGDLS, YYNGEE. CDR3 length equals 15 residues. CDR3 in DNA: TGTGCCAGCAGCGTCGGGACAGGCCCGGTGGCTACGCAGTATTTT. Amino acid sequence: CASSVGTGPVATQYF.

The rearrangement uses TRBV28 and TRBJ2-7; D is uncertain. The V gene's germline CDR1 is MDHEN and CDR2 SYDVKM. The CDR3 covers 11 residues. Trimming shortened V by 4 bases and J by 4 bases, and 5 bases separated the two germline ends. The CDR3 spells CASSSPYEQYF. CDR3 nucleotides: TGTGCCAGCAGTTCCCCTTACGAGCAGTACTTC. Looking up the rest from reference TRBV28 and TRBJ2-7 gives the full variable domain: DVKVTQSSRYLVKRTGEKVFLECVQDMDHENMFWYRQDPGLGLRLIYFSYDVKMKEKGDIPEGYSVSREKKERFSLILESASTNQTSMYLCASSSPYEQYFGPGTRLTVT.

This clonotype was seen a few times. The chain employs TRBV2 and TRBJ2-3, with TRBD1 identical over 8 bases. The CDR3 contains 14 residues. J gave up 3 bases and V 6 bases, and 5 bases lay outside the gene matches. Germline assignment: CDR1 SNHLY and CDR2 FYNNEI. The CDR3 sequence is CASRRDRGTDTQYF. The CDR3 region has the DNA TGTGCCAGCAGACGAGACAGGGGAACAGATACGCAGTATTTT.

The V gene is TRBV7-9, the J gene TRBJ2-1; TRBD2 matches 8 bases. The CDR3 is made up of 17 amino acids. The J segment lost 3 bases and the V segment lost 5 bases, leaving 12 bases of the junction unmatched. The germline CDR1 and CDR2 sequences are SEHNR and FQNEAQ (reference sequence). The CDR3 sequence: CASSPPGLEGGYNEQFF. Written as DNA, the CDR3 is TGTGCCAGCAGCCCTCCGGGACTAGAGGGGGGCTACAATGAGCAGTTCTTC.

This chain's CDR3 is CSVVGERRYEQYF. The CDR3 coding sequence is TGCAGCGTTGTGGGGGAGAGGAGGTACGAGCAGTACTTC. This chain links TRBV29-1 with TRBJ2-7; the D call may be TRBD1 or TRBD2 (5 bases each). The germline V gene has CDR1 SQVTM and CDR2 ANQGSEA. V lost 4 bases, J lost 4 bases, and 14 bases lay in between. The CDR3 is 13 residues long.

To note about this clonotype: The junction departs from the called germline gene at one end, perhaps through a read error. V usage is TRBV5-8 and J usage is TRBJ1-5; a weak D match, TRBD1 (5 bases). The CDR3 length is 14 residues. Germline CDR1 and CDR2: SGHTS and YDEGEE. CDR3 sequence reads: CASTLEGPNQPQHF. In nucleotides, the CDR3 is TGTGCCAGCACCTTGGAGGGGCCCAATCAGCCCCAGCATTTT. The full variable domain, its missing parts supplied by reference TRBV5-8 and TRBJ1-5, is EAGVTQSPTHLIKTRGQQATLRCSPISGHTSVYWYQQALGLGLQFLLWYDEGEERNRGNFPPRFSGRQFPNYSSELNVNALELEDSALYLCASTLEGPNQPQHFGDGTRLSIL.

J is TRBJ2-1 and V is TRBV14, with 9 bases that match TRBD1. Germline CDR1 and CDR2: SGHDN and FVKESK. V was clipped by 0 bases and J by 2 bases; unmatched bases: 8. The CDR3 is 18 amino acids. CDR3 region: CASSQDLTGGAPYNEQFF. CDR3 nucleotide sequence: TGTGCCAGCAGCCAAGATCTAACAGGGGGCGCCCCCTACAATGAGCAGTTCTTC.

Ten or more counts support this clonotype. The chain recombines TRBV14 with TRBJ1-4; unclear D gene. CDR1 SGHDN and CDR2 FVKESK come from the germline V gene. The CDR3 contains 13 residues. Trimming took off 1 base at V and 5 bases at J, with 5 bases between the two ends. This CDR3 reads CASSQGGNEKLFF. CDR3 in DNA: TGTGCCAGCAGCCAAGGGGGAAATGAAAAACTGTTTTTT.

Comment on this clonotype: Lacking the conserved final phenylalanine or tryptophan, this CDR3 likely reflects a read error. This chain connects TRBV28 to TRBJ2-7; D is possibly TRBD1 (5 bases). V lost 5 bases, J lost 9 bases, and 23 bases lay in between. The length of the CDR3 is 15 residues. Germline CDR1 is MDHEN and CDR2 is SYDVKM. The CDR3 DNA follows: TGTGCCAGCAGTCCGCCGACAGACAGTATTCAAGGGCAGTACTCC. Translation: CASSPPTDSIQGQYS.

This clonotype showed up many times. The chain joins TRBV7-2 to TRBJ2-2, with TRBD2 identical over 13 bases. Germline V gene lookup returns CDR1 SGHTA and CDR2 FQGNSA. V dropped 1 base and J dropped 2; count of bases not matched to a gene: 7. The CDR3 covers 19 residues. In nucleotides, the CDR3 is TGTGCCAGCAGCTTAGTAGGGGGACTAGCGGGGTACAACACCGGGGAGCTGTTTTTT. This codes for CASSLVGGLAGYNTGELFF.

The chain couples TRBV29-1 to TRBJ1-1, with 9 positions matching TRBD1. CDR3 length: 12 residues. Trimming took 5 bases from V and 6 from J; bases not matched to a gene: 4. Germline assignment: CDR1 SQVTM and CDR2 ANQGSEA. The CDR3 sequence is CSVIQGAPEAFF. The CDR3 DNA follows: TGCAGCGTTATACAGGGGGCTCCTGAAGCTTTCTTT.

V gene TRBV7-2 combines with J gene TRBJ2-7; 8 positions agree with TRBD2. Trimming cost V 4 bases and J 0 bases; bases outside gene matches: 8. The CDR3 totals 16 residues. Germline assignment: CDR1 SGHTA and CDR2 FQGNSA. The CDR3 here is CASSSPRTSLSYEQYF. For the CDR3, the DNA is TGTGCCAGCAGCTCACCGCGGACTAGCCTCTCCTACGAGCAGTACTTC.

V is TRBV7-6 and J is TRBJ2-2; TRBD2 aligns across 8 bases. After removal of 5 bases from V and 0 bases from J, the junction contained 5 bases not matched to a gene. CDR1 SGHVS and CDR2 FNYEAQ come from the germline V gene. CDR3 size: 16 residues. DNA for the CDR3: TGTGCCAGCAGCGCCACTAGCGGAACGAACACCGGGGAGCTGTTTTTT. Its protein product is CASSATSGTNTGELFF.

This clonotype was detected a few times. The chain recombines TRBV28 with TRBJ2-7; D might be TRBD2 (6 bases). Germline loops: CDR1 MDHEN, CDR2 SYDVKM. This CDR3 region has 15 residues. Trimming pared 7 bases from V and 3 bases from J, leaving 19 bases between. CDR3 nucleotide sequence: TGTGCCAGCAACTCTCCCGGGACTCCCGTCTACGAGCAGTACTTC. It yields the protein CASNSPGTPVYEQYF.

The sample holds many counts of this clonotype. DNA for the CDR3: TGTGCCAGTGCCAGGACAGGGGCGGAACAGCCCCAGCATTTT. It is translated as CASARTGAEQPQHF. The rearrangement links TRBV19 to TRBJ1-5, with 9 bases lining up with TRBD1. The CDR3 consists of 14 residues. Germline values: CDR1 LNHDA, CDR2 SQIVND (reference sequence). The V segment lost 8 bases and the J segment 7 bases; nucleotides outside the gene matches: 9.

The chain links TRBV29-1 to TRBJ2-1, with 7 nucleotides matching TRBD2. There are 12 residues in the CDR3. CDR1 is SQVTM, CDR2 ANQGSEA, per germline. V was pared by 8 bases and J by 7 bases, with 8 bases of the junction left unmatched. The CDR3 bases are TGCAGCATTAAGCGGGGACGGAATGAGCAGTTCTTC. As protein: CSIKRGRNEQFF.

The V gene is TRBV5-6, the J gene TRBJ1-2; D unresolved. The CDR3 consists of 15 residues. Germline values: CDR1 SGHDT, CDR2 YYEEEE. V was pared by 4 bases and J by 2 bases, with 15 bases between. The CDR3 here is CASSPDISRNYGYTF. The DNA of the CDR3 is TGTGCCAGCAGCCCCGATATTAGCAGAAACTATGGCTACACCTTC.